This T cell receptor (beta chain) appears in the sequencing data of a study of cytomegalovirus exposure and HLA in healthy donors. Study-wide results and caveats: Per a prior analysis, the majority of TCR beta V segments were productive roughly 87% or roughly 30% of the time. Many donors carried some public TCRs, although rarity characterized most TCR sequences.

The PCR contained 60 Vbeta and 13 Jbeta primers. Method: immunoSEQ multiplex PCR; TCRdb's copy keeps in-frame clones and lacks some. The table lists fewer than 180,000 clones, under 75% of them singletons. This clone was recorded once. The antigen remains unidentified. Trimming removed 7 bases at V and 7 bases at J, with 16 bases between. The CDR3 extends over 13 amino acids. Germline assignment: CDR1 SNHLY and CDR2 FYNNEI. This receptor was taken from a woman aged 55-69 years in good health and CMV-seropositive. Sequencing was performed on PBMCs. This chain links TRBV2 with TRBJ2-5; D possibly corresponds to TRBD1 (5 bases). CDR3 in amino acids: CASTQGDVGTQYF. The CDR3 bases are TGTGCCAGCACCCAGGGTGATGTGGGGACCCAGTACTTC.